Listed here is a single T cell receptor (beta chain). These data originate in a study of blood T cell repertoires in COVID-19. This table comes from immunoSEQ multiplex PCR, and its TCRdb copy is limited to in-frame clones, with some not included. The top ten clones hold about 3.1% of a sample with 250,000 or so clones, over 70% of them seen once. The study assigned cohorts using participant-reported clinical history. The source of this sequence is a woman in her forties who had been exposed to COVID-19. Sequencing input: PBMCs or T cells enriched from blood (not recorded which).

This chain's CDR3 is CASSSTGPEETQYF. The CDR3 coding sequence is TGCGCCAGCAGCTCAACAGGGCCCGAAGAGACCCAGTACTTC. The chain couples TRBV5-1 to TRBJ2-5; the D gene is possibly TRBD1 (6 bases). CDR1 SGHRS and CDR2 YFSETQ come from the germline V gene. The CDR3 has 14 amino acids. Trimming stripped 3 bases from V and 3 bases from J, with 12 bases between.